These 7 T cell receptor beta chains share one sample of origin, sequenced in a study of cytomegalovirus exposure and HLA in healthy donors. It was with 60 Vbeta and 13 Jbeta primers that the PCR ran. Produced via immunoSEQ multiplex PCR; TCRdb's table is partial and in-frame only. The table has about 190,000 clones, 60% to 80% seen once. Sequencing input: PBMCs. The origin of the receptors is a woman in her 30s in good health and CMV-seropositive.

In this sample, this clone turned up a few times. The chain has TRBV5-4 and TRBJ2-1; possible D gene TRBD2, 5 bases. CDR3 size: 13 residues. Germline assignment: CDR1 SGHNT and CDR2 YYREEE (reference sequence). Trimming took 4 bases from V and 0 from J, leaving 5 bases between them. The CDR3 spells CASSGSSYNEQFF. DNA for the CDR3: TGTGCCAGCAGCGGGAGCTCCTACAATGAGCAGTTCTTC.

The V gene is TRBV11-3, the J gene TRBJ2-1; 14 nucleotides agree with TRBD2. Germline CDR1 SGHNT, CDR2 YENEEA. The CDR3 has 15 amino acids. The junction had 5 bases not matched to a gene; V was cut back by 5 bases and J by 8 bases. The CDR3 DNA is TGTGCCAGCAGCCAGGGACTAGCGGGAGTCTATGAGCAGTTCTTC. This encodes CASSQGLAGVYEQFF.

The V and J genes are TRBV2 and TRBJ1-2; 9 bases fit TRBD1. The ends lost 7 bases at V and 7 bases at J; junction bases unmatched: 4. The CDR3 is 12 amino acids. Germline V gives CDR1 SNHLY, CDR2 FYNNEI. The CDR3 is CASIGTGTGYTF. CDR3 sequence (DNA): TGTGCCAGCATTGGGACAGGGACTGGCTACACCTTC.

The table lists this clone with a few counts. CDR3 protein: CASSVTGGGNEKLFF. CDR3 bases: TGTGCCAGCAGTGTTACAGGGGGCGGTAATGAAAAACTGTTTTTT. The chain combines TRBV28 with TRBJ1-4; 9 bases are shared with TRBD1. V trimming: 5 bases; J trimming: 4 bases; junction bases outside the gene matches: 5. The CDR3 runs 15 residues. Germline assignment: CDR1 MDHEN and CDR2 SYDVKM. The entire variable domain, with the rest obtained from reference TRBV28 and TRBJ1-4, is as follows: DVKVTQSSRYLVKRTGEKVFLECVQDMDHENMFWYRQDPGLGLRLIYFSYDVKMKEKGDIPEGYSVSREKKERFSLILESASTNQTSMYLCASSVTGGGNEKLFFGSGTQLSVL.

Comments on this clone: The sample carries other DNA sequences with the same CDR3. The chain links TRBV19 to TRBJ1-2; 9 bases agree with TRBD1. This CDR3 is built from 13 residues. Germline CDR1 is LNHDA and CDR2 is SQIVND (reference sequence). Trimming took 3 bases from V and 6 from J; bases not matched to a gene: 2. The CDR3 protein is CASSIRTGDGYTF. For the CDR3, the DNA is TGTGCCAGTAGTATCCGGACAGGGGATGGCTACACCTTC.

The V gene is TRBV6-1, the J gene TRBJ1-6; the D is unclear. This CDR3 has 15 amino acids. V lost 9 bases and J lost 3, with 15 bases in between. Germline V gene sequence: CDR1 MNHNS, CDR2 SASEGT. The CDR3 DNA reads as TGTGCCAGTTTTCCCGGGAGCTTCTATAATTCACCCCTCCACTTT. This sequence encodes CASFPGSFYNSPLHF.

This clone was observed a few times. The genes are TRBV2 and TRBJ1-4, with D hard to call. V was cut by 5 bases and J by 7 bases, with 5 bases left in between. The CDR3 spans 11 residues. The germline V gene encodes CDR1 SNHLY and CDR2 FYNNEI. DNA for the CDR3: TGTGCCAGCAGTTCGGGTGAAAAACTGTTTTTT. Amino acid sequence: CASSSGEKLFF.